The 27 T cell receptor beta chains presented below share a single source sample, sequenced in a study of blood T cell repertoires in COVID-19. Method: immunoSEQ multiplex PCR; TCRdb's copy keeps in-frame clones and lacks some. The sample holds approximately 240,000 clones, 82% seen once. Sequences were obtained from peripheral blood. Receptors were obtained from a woman aged 80 or older with active or convalescent COVID-19.

This clone has a single count. The junction shows a germline mismatch at one end, possibly a read error. This rearrangement joins TRBV7-6 to TRBJ2-1, with a tentative D call TRBD2 (6 bases). CDR1 is SGHVS, CDR2 FNYEAQ, per germline. The CDR3 is 12 amino acids. The CDR3 nucleotides are TGTGCCAGCAGCTTAATGGGGGACTCCTTGCTCTTC. As protein: CASSLMGDSLLF.

This chain joins TRBV5-1 and TRBJ1-2; 11 nucleotides line up with TRBD1. J gave up 3 bases and V 5 bases, and 12 bases lay outside the gene matches. Germline V CDR1 and CDR2: SGHRS, YFSETQ. The CDR3 contains 17 residues. CDR3 sequence (DNA): TGCGCCAGCAGAAGAGGACAGGGGGCCAACTTAGACTATGGCTACACCTTC. Protein product: CASRRGQGANLDYGYTF.

The chain carries TRBV19 and TRBJ2-1; 8 nucleotides match TRBD2. With 3 bases clipped from V and 2 bases from J, the junction kept 12 bases outside the gene matches. The CDR3 is 18 amino acids. The germline V gene has CDR1 LNHDA and CDR2 SQIVND (reference sequence). The CDR3 region is CASSIGGAKSNTYNEQFF. CDR3 sequence (DNA): TGTGCCAGTAGTATCGGGGGGGCCAAATCCAATACCTACAATGAGCAGTTCTTC.

The sample holds a few counts of this clone. The chain recombines TRBV19 with TRBJ1-3; D remains unclear. The CDR3 is made up of 14 amino acids. CDR1 is LNHDA and CDR2 is SQIVND in the germline V gene (reference sequence). The ends were cut back, 4 bases at V and 1 base at J, with 8 bases in the middle. CDR3 sequence: CASSTQPSGNTIYF. For the CDR3, the DNA is TGTGCCAGTAGTACACAGCCTTCTGGAAACACCATATATTTT.

J is TRBJ1-1 and V is TRBV5-1; 10 bases are a match to TRBD1. The CDR3 extends over 15 amino acids. Germline CDR1 is SGHRS and CDR2 is YFSETQ. Trimming removed 4 bases from V and 1 base from J; junction bases left unmatched: 4. CDR3 loop: CASSPGDRGNTEAFF. The CDR3 DNA reads as TGCGCCAGCAGCCCCGGGGACAGGGGGAACACTGAAGCTTTCTTT.

The J gene is TRBJ2-3, the V gene TRBV5-8; D gene unclear. The CDR3 is made up of 15 amino acids. Trimming took 3 bases from V and 0 from J, leaving 11 bases between them. CDR1 and CDR2 (germline): SGHTS, YDEGEE. The CDR3 coding sequence is TGTGCCAGCAGCTCCCACTCAAGAAGCACAGATACGCAGTATTTT. It specifies CASSSHSRSTDTQYF.

The V gene is TRBV5-1, the J gene TRBJ1-4, with unresolved D. Between the trimmed V and J ends, which lost 2 bases and 5 bases, there was a span of 13 bases. Germline loops: CDR1 SGHRS, CDR2 YFSETQ. CDR3 size: 15 residues. The DNA for the CDR3 is TGCGCCAGCAGCTTTTCTGGGCCTGAGAATGAAAAACTGTTTTTT. Translated: CASSFSGPENEKLFF.

The chain uses TRBV28 and TRBJ1-6; TRBD1 matches 9 bases. This CDR3 is 15 amino acids long. Germline V gene sequence: CDR1 MDHEN, CDR2 SYDVKM. J was trimmed by 10 bases and V by 6 bases; bases with no gene match: 10. Written as DNA, the CDR3 is TGTGCCAGCAGCCTGACAGGGGGAGTGGGCTCACCCCTCCACTTT. Translating it yields CASSLTGGVGSPLHF.

The chain is built from TRBV27 and TRBJ2-3; TRBD2 might be the D (5 bases). Deletions cut 6 bases from V and 7 bases from J, with 14 bases between. Germline V gene sequence: CDR1 MNHEY, CDR2 SMNVEV (reference sequence). The CDR3 consists of 13 residues. Written as DNA, the CDR3 is TGTGCCAGCAGCGAGCCCGGACTTTATACGCAGTATTTT. Its protein product is CASSEPGLYTQYF.

This chain joins TRBV28 and TRBJ2-7; a weak D match, TRBD2 (5 bases). The CDR3 is 15 residues long. The germline gives CDR1 MDHEN, CDR2 SYDVKM. V lost 1 base to trimming and J lost 3 bases, with 13 bases between them. The CDR3 sequence: CASSLSSRKGYEQYF. In nucleotides, the CDR3 is TGTGCCAGCAGTTTATCTAGCAGAAAGGGCTACGAGCAGTACTTC.

V is TRBV6-5 and J is TRBJ1-1; possible D gene TRBD1, 5 bases. V was cut by 6 bases and J by 1 base, with 15 bases left in between. CDR1 is MNHEY, CDR2 SVGAGI, per germline. This CDR3 contains 15 residues. The CDR3 DNA is TGTGCCAGCAGGACCATGTCCAGGGCGAACACTGAAGCTTTCTTT. It encodes CASRTMSRANTEAFF.

The chain uses TRBV3-1 (or the pseudogene TRBV3-2) and TRBJ2-2; no definite D call. Deletions cut 5 bases from V and 1 base from J, with 11 bases between. This CDR3 is 15 amino acids long. CDR1 and CDR2 from the germline V gene are LGHDT and YNNKEL (reference sequence). CDR3 sequence (DNA): TGTGCCAGCAGCAAGCAAGTCTTGAACACCGGGGAGCTGTTTTTT. It codes for CASSKQVLNTGELFF.

The V gene is TRBV28, the J gene TRBJ2-1, with 7 bases matching TRBD2. This CDR3 contains 15 residues. The germline V gene encodes CDR1 MDHEN and CDR2 SYDVKM. V gave up 3 bases and J gave up 1 base; unmatched junction bases: 3. CDR3 sequence: CASSLGGISYNEQFF. In DNA, the CDR3 is TGTGCCAGCAGTTTGGGGGGGATATCCTACAATGAGCAGTTCTTC.

This rearrangement joins TRBV2 to TRBJ1-5; D not resolved. This CDR3 has 14 residues. The germline V gene has CDR1 SNHLY and CDR2 FYNNEI. The V gene lost 7 bases and the J gene lost 0 bases, with 10 bases spanning the gap. The CDR3 loop is CASTRSNSNQPQHF. CDR3 in DNA: TGTGCCAGCACCCGGTCAAATAGCAATCAGCCCCAGCATTTT.

About this clone itself: The identical CDR3 is also encoded by other nucleotide sequences in the sample. This chain connects TRBV9 to TRBJ2-5, with TRBD1 identical over 8 bases. Germline CDR1 and CDR2: SGDLS and YYNGEE. V shed 2 bases and J 4 bases; nucleotides not matched to a gene: 4. This CDR3 has 14 amino acids. CDR3 DNA sequence: TGTGCCAGCAGCGTGGGGCAGGGGGCAGAGACCCAGTACTTC. Its protein product is CASSVGQGAETQYF.

The chain recombines TRBV7-9 with TRBJ1-2; no clear D gene. This CDR3 is built from 13 residues. The germline gives CDR1 SEHNR, CDR2 FQNEAQ (reference sequence). V lost 5 bases, J lost 5 bases, and 12 bases lay in between. CDR3: CASSKDTTYGYTF. DNA of the CDR3: TGTGCCAGCAGCAAAGACACGACTTATGGCTACACCTTC. Variable domain in full (rest from reference TRBV7-9 and TRBJ1-2): DTGVSQNPRHKITKRGQNVTFRCDPISEHNRLYWYRQTLGQGPEFLTYFQNEAQLEKSRLLSDRFSAERPKGSFSTLEIQRTEQGDSAMYLCASSKDTTYGYTFGSGTRLTVV.

The chain links TRBV5-1 to TRBJ2-7; D is unclear. Germline CDR1 is SGHRS and CDR2 is YFSETQ. Trimming shortened V by 1 base and J by 6 bases, and 8 bases separated the two germline ends. The CDR3 is made up of 12 amino acids. This CDR3 is CASSLSTAEQYF. CDR3 DNA: TGCGCCAGCAGCTTGAGTACTGCCGAGCAGTACTTC.

In nucleotides, the CDR3 is TGTGCCAGCAGTATTACGGTCCGGGACAGGGGCTACACCTTC. Translated: CASSITVRDRGYTF. The chain joins TRBV28 to TRBJ1-2; 8 nucleotides agree with TRBD1. CDR3 length: 14 amino acids. CDR1 and CDR2 (germline): MDHEN, SYDVKM. Trimming cost V 5 bases and J 8 bases; bases outside gene matches: 10.

The chain recombines TRBV11-2 with TRBJ2-1; 7 bases map to TRBD2. The CDR3 totals 15 residues. Per germline, CDR1 SGHAT and CDR2 FQNNGV. With V trimmed by 5 bases and J by 8 bases, 12 bases remained unmatched. The CDR3 bases are TGTGCCAGCAGCCCTGCCGGGACTATTTACGATGAGCAGTTCTTC. Translated: CASSPAGTIYDEQFF.

Ten or more counts support this clone. The gene calls are TRBV6-5 and TRBJ2-2, with D tentatively TRBD2 (5 bases). This CDR3 is built from 16 residues. Germline CDR1 reads MNHEY; CDR2 reads SVGAGI. V gave up 2 bases and J gave up 6 bases, with 16 bases separating them. The CDR3: CASSYHRSTRAGELFF. CDR3 sequence (DNA): TGTGCCAGCAGTTACCATCGGTCTACGAGGGCCGGGGAGCTGTTTTTT.

V is TRBV28 and J is TRBJ2-5, with 9 bases fitting TRBD1. The J segment lost 4 bases and the V segment lost 6 bases, leaving 3 bases of the junction unmatched. Germline V gene sequence: CDR1 MDHEN, CDR2 SYDVKM. The CDR3 loop spans 13 amino acids. CDR3 DNA sequence: TGTGCCAGCAGGACAGGGGGGATAGAGACCCAGTACTTC. Protein: CASRTGGIETQYF.

The CDR3 here is CASSENTGVQKTQYF. As DNA, the CDR3 is TGCGCCAGCAGTGAAAATACAGGGGTACAAAAGACCCAGTACTTC. This chain joins TRBV10-1 and TRBJ2-5; 7 positions agree with TRBD1. The CDR3 has 15 residues. Germline V gives CDR1 WNHNN, CDR2 SYGVQD (reference sequence). V lost 3 bases, J lost 6 bases, and 10 bases stayed unmatched.

This clone was counted a few times. The V call is TRBV19, the J call TRBJ2-7; D is possibly TRBD1 (6 bases). There are 15 residues in the CDR3. The V gene lost 4 bases and the J gene lost 1 base, with 14 bases spanning the gap. CDR1 is LNHDA, CDR2 SQIVND, per germline (reference sequence). This chain's CDR3 is CASSKVDSYSYEQYF. CDR3 nucleotides: TGTGCCAGTAGTAAAGTGGACAGTTATTCCTACGAGCAGTACTTC.

The chain recombines TRBV5-1 with TRBJ2-1; 11 nucleotides agree with TRBD2. The CDR3 is 16 residues long. V gave up 0 bases and J gave up 6 bases; unmatched junction bases: 5. Germline V gives CDR1 SGHRS, CDR2 YFSETQ. CDR3 residues: CASSLEGLAERNEQFF. The CDR3 bases are TGCGCCAGCAGCTTGGAGGGACTAGCGGAACGCAATGAGCAGTTCTTC. The variable domain in full, completed from reference TRBV5-1 and TRBJ2-1, reads KAGVTQTPRYLIKTRGQQVTLSCSPISGHRSVSWYQQTPGQGLQFLFEYFSETQRNKGNFPGRFSGRQFSNSRSEMNVSTLELGDSALYLCASSLEGLAERNEQFFGPGTRLTVL.

The CDR3: CASSVRVGTGAGQPQHF. In nucleotides, the CDR3 is TGTGCCAGCAGTGTCCGCGTAGGGACAGGTGCCGGTCAGCCCCAGCATTTT. This rearrangement joins TRBV6-1 to TRBJ1-5, with TRBD1 matching over 8 bases. After removal of 4 bases from V and 6 bases from J, the junction contained 14 bases not matched to a gene. The CDR3 loop spans 17 amino acids. Per germline, CDR1 MNHNS and CDR2 SASEGT.

CDR3 in DNA: TGTGCCATCAGTGTCGACAGGGGGGATGAAAAACTGTTTTTT. This encodes CAISVDRGDEKLFF. The rearrangement uses TRBV10-3 and TRBJ1-4, with TRBD1 identical over 9 bases. V lost 4 bases to trimming and J lost 6 bases; unmatched junction nucleotides: 3. The CDR3 has 14 amino acids. Germline V lookup: CDR1 ENHRY, CDR2 SYGVKD.

The V call is TRBV9, the J call TRBJ1-2; D ambiguous. Between the trimmed V and J ends, which lost 2 bases and 3 bases, there was a span of 11 bases. The germline V gene encodes CDR1 SGDLS and CDR2 YYNGEE. This CDR3 contains 14 residues. CDR3 loop: CASSVRVSDYGYTF. CDR3 nucleotides: TGTGCCAGCAGCGTCCGGGTCTCGGACTATGGCTACACCTTC.